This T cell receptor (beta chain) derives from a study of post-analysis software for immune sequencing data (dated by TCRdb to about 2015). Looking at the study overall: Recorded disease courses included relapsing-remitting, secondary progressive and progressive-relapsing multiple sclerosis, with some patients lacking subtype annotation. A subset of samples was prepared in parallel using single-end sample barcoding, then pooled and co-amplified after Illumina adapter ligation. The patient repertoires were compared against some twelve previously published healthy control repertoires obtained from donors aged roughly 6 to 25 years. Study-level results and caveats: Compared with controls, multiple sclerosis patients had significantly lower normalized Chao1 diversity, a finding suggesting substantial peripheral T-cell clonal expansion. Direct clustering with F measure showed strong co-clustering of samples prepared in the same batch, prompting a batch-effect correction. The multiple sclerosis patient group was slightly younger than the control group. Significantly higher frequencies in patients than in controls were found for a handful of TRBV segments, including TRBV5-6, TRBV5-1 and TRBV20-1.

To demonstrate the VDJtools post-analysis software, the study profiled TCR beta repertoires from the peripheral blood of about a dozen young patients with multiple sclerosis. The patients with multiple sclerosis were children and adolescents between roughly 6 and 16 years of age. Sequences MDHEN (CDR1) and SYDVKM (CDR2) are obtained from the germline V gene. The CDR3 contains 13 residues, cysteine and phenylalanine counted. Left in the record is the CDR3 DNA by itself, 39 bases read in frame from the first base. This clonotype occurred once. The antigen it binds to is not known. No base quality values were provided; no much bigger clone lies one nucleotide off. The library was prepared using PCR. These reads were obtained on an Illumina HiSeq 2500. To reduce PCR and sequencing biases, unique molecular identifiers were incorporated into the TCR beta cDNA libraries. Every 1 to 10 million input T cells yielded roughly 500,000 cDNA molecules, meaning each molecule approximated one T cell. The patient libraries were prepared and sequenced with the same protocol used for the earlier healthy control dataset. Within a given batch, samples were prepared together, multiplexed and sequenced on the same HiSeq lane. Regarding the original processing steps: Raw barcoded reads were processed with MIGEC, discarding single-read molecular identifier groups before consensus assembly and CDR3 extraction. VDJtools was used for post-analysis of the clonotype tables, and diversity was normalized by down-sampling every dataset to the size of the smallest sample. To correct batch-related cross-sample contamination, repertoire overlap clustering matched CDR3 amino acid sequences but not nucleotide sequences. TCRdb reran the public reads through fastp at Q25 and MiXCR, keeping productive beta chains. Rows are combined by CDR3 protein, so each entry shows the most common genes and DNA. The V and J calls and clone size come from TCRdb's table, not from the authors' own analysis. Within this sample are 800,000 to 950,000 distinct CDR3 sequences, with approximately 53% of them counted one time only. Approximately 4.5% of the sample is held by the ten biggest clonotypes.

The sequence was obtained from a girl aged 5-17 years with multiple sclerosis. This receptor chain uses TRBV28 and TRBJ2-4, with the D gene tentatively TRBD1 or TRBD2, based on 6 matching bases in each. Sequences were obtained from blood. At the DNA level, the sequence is TGTGTCTGCCGGGGGCCGGCCAAAAACATTCAGTACTTC. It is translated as CVCRGPAKNIQYF.